These 7 T cell receptor beta chains were sequenced from one sample in a study of T cell responses to AZD1222 COVID-19 vaccine. Data came from immunoSEQ multiplex PCR; TCRdb stores just in-frame clones and leaves some out. This table has 180,000 or so clones, around 90% appearing once. The sequences come from peripheral blood, collected 28 days after the second AZD1222 dose. These TCRs come from an adult who received the AZD1222 COVID-19 vaccine.

This chain links TRBV7-9 with TRBJ1-1; D might be TRBD1 (6 bases). This CDR3 comprises 14 residues. The germline V gene encodes CDR1 SEHNR and CDR2 FQNEAQ (reference sequence). Trimming removed 4 bases from V and 1 base from J, with 10 bases in between. In DNA form, the CDR3 reads TGTGCCAGCAGCTCATTACAGGGGAACACTGAAGCTTTCTTT. Translating gives CASSSLQGNTEAFF.

V is TRBV10-3 and J is TRBJ1-5; 7 bases align to TRBD1. This CDR3 spans 13 amino acids. In germline, CDR1 is ENHRY, CDR2 SYGVKD. The V and J ends lost 4 bases and 5 bases, in that order; junction bases with no gene match: 2. The CDR3 DNA reads as TGTGCCATCAGTGGAGGGACAGATCAGCCCCAGCATTTT. Translation: CAISGGTDQPQHF.

This rearrangement joins TRBV7-6 to TRBJ2-5, with D perhaps matching TRBD2 (7 bases). The CDR3 length is 15 residues. Trimming took 7 bases from V and 4 from J, leaving 19 bases between them. The germline V gene encodes CDR1 SGHVS and CDR2 FNYEAQ. The DNA of the CDR3 is TGTGCCAGCACCGTTGGGGGGGGCCCTCGAGAGACCCAGTACTTC. Residues: CASTVGGGPRETQYF.

The J gene is TRBJ2-5, the V gene TRBV24-1, with 7 bases fitting TRBD2. The V gene's germline CDR1 is KGHDR and CDR2 SFDVKD. The junction had 7 bases not matched to a gene; V was cut back by 3 bases and J by 1 base. This CDR3 contains 16 residues. CDR3 residues: CATSDPPGGTQETQYF. CDR3 sequence (DNA): TGTGCCACCAGTGATCCCCCCGGGGGGACCCAAGAGACCCAGTACTTC.

The gene calls are TRBV11-1 and TRBJ1-3; D gene uncertain. CDR1 is SGHAT, CDR2 FQDESV, per germline (reference sequence). This CDR3 spans 11 amino acids. The V and J ends lost 8 bases and 5 bases respectively, with 7 bases between them. The CDR3 bases are TGTGCCAGCGGACTGCGAAACACCATATATTTT. Amino acid sequence: CASGLRNTIYF.

V gene TRBV2 combines with J gene TRBJ1-5, with a possible D match to TRBD1 (6 bases). The CDR3 has 14 amino acids. V shed 2 bases and J shed 5 bases, with 10 bases lying between them. The germline gives CDR1 SNHLY, CDR2 FYNNEI. CDR3 bases: TGTGCCAGCAGTGAAAGGGGGATAGATCAGCCCCAGCATTTT. Translated: CASSERGIDQPQHF.

This chain connects TRBV30 to TRBJ1-5; 8 bases are shared with TRBD1. Trimming cost V 3 bases and J 2 bases; bases outside gene matches: 6. This CDR3 has 15 amino acids. CDR1 is GTSNPN and CDR2 is SVGIG in the germline V gene (reference sequence). The CDR3 region is CAWSADRGGNQPQHF. The DNA of the CDR3 is TGTGCCTGGAGCGCCGACAGGGGAGGCAATCAGCCCCAGCATTTT.